This T cell receptor (beta chain) came from a study of blood T cell repertoires in COVID-19. Background on the study: Sample material is recorded as cDNA or gDNA derived from T cells, B-cell-depleted T cells, or PBMCs.

Across roughly 25 US areas, participants ranged in age from about 18 to 100 years. Each participant's cohort was designated according to participant-reported clinical history. In the original analysis: By means of reference gene primer amplification, nucleated cell counts were estimated. The repertoire was sequenced with immunoSEQ multiplex PCR; TCRdb's copy has only in-frame clones and lacks some. V, J and clone size reflect that table, while D and trimming were determined from the DNA. Altogether 150,000 to 200,000 clones are present, around 84% being singletons, with the ten largest covering 5% to 6%. V lost 3 bases, J lost 1 base, and 9 bases lay in between. Germline CDR1 and CDR2: MNHEY and SMNVEV (reference sequence). The CDR3 is made up of 14 amino acids.

The chain carries TRBV27 and TRBJ1-1, with D possibly TRBD1 on 5 matching bases. The receptor's source is a man in his forties or fifties who had recovered from COVID-19. Sequenced: PBMCs or T cells enriched from blood (not recorded which). The CDR3 sequence is CASSFDRGNTEAFF. The CDR3, as DNA: TGTGCCAGCAGTTTCGACAGAGGGAACACTGAAGCTTTCTTT.